Listed below are T cell receptor beta chains from one sample, sequenced in a study of cytomegalovirus exposure and HLA in healthy donors. The repertoire was sequenced with immunoSEQ multiplex PCR; TCRdb's copy has only in-frame clones and lacks some. In the table there are about 150,000 clones, around three quarters of which are singletons. The sample comprised PBMCs. Receptors were obtained from a middle-aged woman in good health and CMV-seronegative. CDR3s include the opening cysteine and the closing phenylalanine or tryptophan. The order of the fields is clone size, V gene, J gene, D gene, CDR3 DNA, CDR3 protein. The D gene is left open where the match is weak. Size is stated for part of the rows, as once, few or many counts, or as a class when the clone is expanded.

NA	TRBV12-5	TRBJ2-7	NA	TGTGCTAGTGGTACTCGGGAGAGGGGCAATACCTACGAGCAGTACTTC	CASGTRERGNTYEQYF
NA	TRBV5-4	TRBJ2-7	NA	TGTGCCAGCAGCCGGGGGGCTGAGGAGCAGTACTTC	CASSRGAEEQYF
NA	TRBV5-1	TRBJ1-1	TRBD1	TGCGCCAGCAGCTTGTTCGGGACAGGGGACACTGAAGCTTTCTTT	CASSLFGTGDTEAFF
few	TRBV5-6	TRBJ1-5	NA	TGTGCCAGCAGCCGGGGCAGGGGAAGCAATCAGCCCCAGCATTTT	CASSRGRGSNQPQHF
few	TRBV6-1	TRBJ1-6	TRBD1	TGTGCCAGCAGTGCCACAGGGGAGAATTCACCCCTCCACTTT	CASSATGENSPLHF
NA	TRBV5-1	TRBJ1-6	TRBD1	TGCGCCAGCAGCCCCGGGACAGGGGTTAATTCACCCCTCCACTTT	CASSPGTGVNSPLHF
NA	TRBV18	TRBJ2-2	TRBD1	TGTGCCAGCTCACCGGGGACAGGGGCGAACACCGGGGAGCTGTTTTTT	CASSPGTGANTGELFF
NA	TRBV7-9	TRBJ1-2	TRBD1	TGTGCCAGCAGCAAGGACAGGATTGGTGGCTACACCTTC	CASSKDRIGGYTF
few	TRBV7-6	TRBJ2-7	NA	TGTGCCAGCAGCTTAGAAGTTGGGGGCCCAGACTCCTACGAGCAGTACTTC	CASSLEVGGPDSYEQYF
NA	TRBV7-8	TRBJ2-1	NA	TGTGCCAGCAGCCTCGGACAGCCTTACAATGAGCAGTTCTTC	CASSLGQPYNEQFF
NA	TRBV28	TRBJ1-5	NA	TGTGCCAGCAGTACGACCCCGACAGGTGGCAATCAGCCCCAGCATTTT	CASSTTPTGGNQPQHF
few	TRBV4-1	TRBJ1-1	NA	TGCGCCAGCAGCGAGGGACACTTGAACACTGAAGCTTTCTTT	CASSEGHLNTEAFF
few	TRBV6-5	TRBJ1-6	NA	TGTGCCAGCAGTTCCTCGGGCGCGTCCTATAATTCACCCCTCCACTTT	CASSSSGASYNSPLHF
once	TRBV30	TRBJ2-1	NA	TGTGCCTGGAGTGGTTCGGGTGAGCAGTTCTTC	CAWSGSGEQFF
NA	TRBV28	TRBJ1-3	NA	TGTGCCAGCAGTTTCCTCTCTGGAAACACCATATATTTT	CASSFLSGNTIYF
NA	TRBV5-1	TRBJ1-1	NA	TGCGCCAGCAGGGCAGGCACTGAAGCTTTCTTT	CASRAGTEAFF
NA	TRBV7-9	TRBJ2-7	TRBD2	TGTGCCAGCAGCCCCGTAGCGGGACCCACCTACGAGCAGTACTTC	CASSPVAGPTYEQYF
NA	TRBV9	TRBJ2-2	TRBD2	TGTGCCAGCAGCGTGCTCAGCGGGAGCCCCTCCACCGGGGAGCTGTTTTTT	CASSVLSGSPSTGELFF
once	TRBV2	TRBJ2-5	TRBD1	TGTGCCAGCAGCCCCCGTCCCCCGGGACAGCTCGGGAAGACCCAGTACTTC	CASSPRPPGQLGKTQYF
NA	TRBV19	TRBJ1-5	TRBD1	TGTGCCAGTAGTACCCTCGACAGGGGAGGTCAGCCCCAGCATTTT	CASSTLDRGGQPQHF
NA	TRBV5-4	TRBJ2-3	TRBD2	TGTGCCAGCAGATCAAGCGGGACCCTTAATACGCAGTATTTT	CASRSSGTLNTQYF
NA	TRBV7-8	TRBJ1-5	TRBD1	TGTGCCAGCAGCCCGGACAGGGAAGGGCAGCCCCAGCATTTT	CASSPDREGQPQHF
NA	TRBV28	TRBJ1-2	NA	TGTGCCAGCAGTTCACCCATAAGAGACGGGAACTATGGCTACACCTTC	CASSSPIRDGNYGYTF
once	TRBV29-1	TRBJ2-1	TRBD1	TGCAGCGTTGAAGATCCCAGACAGGGAAGGGTCAATGAGCAGTTCTTC	CSVEDPRQGRVNEQFF
NA	TRBV9	TRBJ2-3	NA	TGTGCCAGCAGCGTCAGATCCCCCACAGATACGCAGTATTTT	CASSVRSPTDTQYF
NA	TRBV28	TRBJ2-7	NA	TGTGCCAGCAGGGGGAGGGACACTCCCTCCTACGAGCAGTACTTC	CASRGRDTPSYEQYF
NA	TRBV4-1	TRBJ2-3	TRBD2	TGCGCCAGCAGCCAAGGAAAGGGACTAGCGGGAGGGCCCCCAGATACGCAGTATTTT	CASSQGKGLAGGPPDTQYF
medium-sized	TRBV2	TRBJ2-7	NA	TGTGCCAGCATTCCCGAGGACAGCTACGAGCAGTACTTC	CASIPEDSYEQYF
NA	TRBV7-9	TRBJ2-5	NA	TGTGCCAGCAGCTTAGGTGTGACAGGACAAGAGACCCAGTACTTC	CASSLGVTGQETQYF
once	TRBV7-9	TRBJ1-2	NA	TGTGCCAGCAGCTCCTCTCTACAGGGTCGGGATAACTATGGCTACACCTTC	CASSSSLQGRDNYGYTF
NA	TRBV7-9	TRBJ1-2	NA	TGTGCCAGCAGTCAAAACTATGGCTACACCTTC	CASSQNYGYTF
NA	TRBV27	TRBJ1-1	NA	TGTGCCAGCAGTTTATCGATGAGGGCGGTCATGAACACTGAAGCTTTCTTT	CASSLSMRAVMNTEAFF
NA	TRBV2	TRBJ2-1	NA	TGTGCCAGCAGTGATTGGGGACACTACAATGAGCAGTTCTTC	CASSDWGHYNEQFF
NA	TRBV2	TRBJ2-1	TRBD2	TGTGCCAGCAGGATGAGGAGCGGGGTCCGCGGTGAGCAGTTCTTC	CASRMRSGVRGEQFF
few	TRBV4-2	TRBJ1-1	NA	TGTGCCAGCAGCCACTTGGACAGGAACACTGAAGCTTTCTTT	CASSHLDRNTEAFF
NA	TRBV9	TRBJ2-2	TRBD2	TGTGCCAGCAGCCCTCCGGGACTAGCGGTCACCGGGGAGCTGTTTTTT	CASSPPGLAVTGELFF
NA	TRBV18	TRBJ2-7	TRBD2	TGTGCCAGCTCACAACTGGGACTAGCGGGAGATTACGAGCAGTACTTC	CASSQLGLAGDYEQYF
NA	TRBV4-1	TRBJ1-6	TRBD1	TGCGCCAGCAGCCAAGCGACAGGGGCGACCAATTCACCCCTCCACTTT	CASSQATGATNSPLHF
NA	TRBV5-1	TRBJ2-1	NA	TGCGCCAGCAGCCCGACGCATGTAGCGGATGAGCAGTTCTTC	CASSPTHVADEQFF
NA	TRBV7-2	TRBJ2-1	TRBD2	TGTGCCAGCACCAAAAGTGGGTATAGCGGGGATCAATCTAAGCAGTTCTTC	CASTKSGYSGDQSKQFF
NA	TRBV6-1	TRBJ1-6	NA	TGTGCCAGCAGTGAAACGCGGGGTAGGGATTCACCCCTCCACTTT	CASSETRGRDSPLHF
NA	TRBV19	TRBJ2-3	NA	TGTGCCAGTAGTATAGTCGCGGGGGATACGCAGTATTTT	CASSIVAGDTQYF
NA	TRBV4-1	TRBJ1-1	TRBD1	TGCGCCAGCAGCCCCACAGGGGGCGCGTCTAAAGCTTTCTTT	CASSPTGGASKAFF
NA	TRBV18	TRBJ1-5	TRBD1	TGTGCCAGCTCTCCCGTCGGGACAGCAGGCCAGCCCCAGCATTTT	CASSPVGTAGQPQHF
NA	TRBV4-1	TRBJ2-3	NA	TGCGCCAGCAGCCAAGATAGATGGAGTAGCACAGATACGCAGTATTTT	CASSQDRWSSTDTQYF
NA	TRBV7-9	TRBJ1-2	TRBD1	TGTTCCAGCAGCTTATTCCGGACACAGGGGAAAGCTAACTATGGCTACACCTTC	CSSSLFRTQGKANYGYTF
NA	TRBV6-1	TRBJ2-7	TRBD1	TGTGCCGGGGAGACAGGGTATTCCTACGAGCAGTACTTC	CAGETGYSYEQYF
NA	TRBV4-1	TRBJ2-7	NA	TGCGCCAGCAGCCAAGCTAAGAAGTCGTCGGTCTACGAGCAGTACTTC	CASSQAKKSSVYEQYF
NA	TRBV25-1	TRBJ2-1	NA	TGTGCCAGCAGCACAGGGTCCCGCAATGAGCAGTTCTTC	CASSTGSRNEQFF
few	TRBV19	TRBJ1-6	TRBD1	TGTGCCAGTAGTATAGATTCCCGGGACAGGGGATCATTGCCACCCCTCCACTTT	CASSIDSRDRGSLPPLHF
NA	TRBV7-6	TRBJ2-3	NA	TGTGCCAGCAGCTCCCGGGACAAAGATACGCAGTATTTT	CASSSRDKDTQYF
NA	TRBV5-6	TRBJ2-5	NA	TGTGCCAGCAGCTTGACAGGGAACCAAGAGACCCAGTACTTC	CASSLTGNQETQYF
NA	TRBV10-3	TRBJ2-5	NA	TGTGCCATCAGAGCCGGGGACTCGGGGTGGGAGACCCAGTACTTC	CAIRAGDSGWETQYF
NA	TRBV4-2	TRBJ1-1	NA	TGTGCCAGCAGCCAAGCACCTATGGGGGGGACTGAAGCTTTCTTT	CASSQAPMGGTEAFF